This note documents a single T cell receptor beta chain sequence. What it binds is not known. Time point denoted: week 3, after first cycle of checkpoint inhibitor. The CD3+ CD4- CD8+ CD45RA- CD45RO-high CD27- CCR7- memory phenotype defined TIE cells. Patients had no prior systemic cancer treatment, immunosuppressants or other active cancers. The sample belongs to a study of blood T cell dynamics during melanoma immunotherapy. Looking at the study overall: Metastatic melanoma patients received first-line pembrolizumab or nivolumab plus ipilimumab.

All DNA from each sorted CD8+ subset was loaded. Produced via immunoSEQ multiplex PCR; TCRdb's table is partial and in-frame only. The sample includes 850 to 950 clones, 73% of them seen just once. Germline CDR1 is SGHVS and CDR2 is FNYEAQ. CDR3 length: 17 residues. Trimming took off 5 bases at V and 2 bases at J, with 20 bases between the two ends. General observations from the study: Cell-free DNA CDR3 sequences most resembled the immune-effector CD8+ subset, which was also most clonal.

The specimen comprised CD8+ T cells from blood, sampled from a patient treated with checkpoint blockade. This clonotype originated in a human donor with melanoma. The rearrangement uses TRBV7-6 and TRBJ2-3, with TRBD2 as a possible D gene (6 bases). CDR3 in amino acids: CASSPGLAWEVTDTQYF. Here the CDR3 DNA reads TGTGCCAGCAGCCCAGGGCTTGCGTGGGAGGTCACAGATACGCAGTATTTT.